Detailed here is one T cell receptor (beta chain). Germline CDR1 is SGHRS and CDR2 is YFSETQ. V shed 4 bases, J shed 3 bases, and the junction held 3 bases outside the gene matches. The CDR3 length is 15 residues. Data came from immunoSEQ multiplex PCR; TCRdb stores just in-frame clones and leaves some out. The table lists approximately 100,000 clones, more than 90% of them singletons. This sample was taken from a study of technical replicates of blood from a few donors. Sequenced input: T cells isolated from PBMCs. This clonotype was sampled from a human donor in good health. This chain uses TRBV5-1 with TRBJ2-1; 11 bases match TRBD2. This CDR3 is CASSMGLADYNEQFF. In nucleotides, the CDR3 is TGCGCCAGCAGCATGGGACTAGCGGACTACAATGAGCAGTTCTTC.